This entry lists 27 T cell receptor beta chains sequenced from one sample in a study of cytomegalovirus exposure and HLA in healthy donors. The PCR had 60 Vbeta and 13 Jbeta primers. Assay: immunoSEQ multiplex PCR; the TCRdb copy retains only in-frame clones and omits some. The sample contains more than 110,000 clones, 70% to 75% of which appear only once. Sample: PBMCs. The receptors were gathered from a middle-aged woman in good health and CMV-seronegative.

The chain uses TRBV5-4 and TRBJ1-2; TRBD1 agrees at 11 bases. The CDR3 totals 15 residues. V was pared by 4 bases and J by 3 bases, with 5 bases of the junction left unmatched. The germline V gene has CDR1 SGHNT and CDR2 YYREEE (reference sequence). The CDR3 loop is CASSIGQGAYYGYTF. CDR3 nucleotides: TGTGCCAGCAGCATAGGACAGGGGGCCTACTATGGCTACACCTTC.

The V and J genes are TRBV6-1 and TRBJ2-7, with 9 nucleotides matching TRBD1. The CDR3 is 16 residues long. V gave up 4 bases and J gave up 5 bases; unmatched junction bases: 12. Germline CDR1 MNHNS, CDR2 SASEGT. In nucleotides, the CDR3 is TGTGCCAGCAGTGCGCTGCCGGGACAGGGACCCCACGAGCAGTACTTC. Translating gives CASSALPGQGPHEQYF.

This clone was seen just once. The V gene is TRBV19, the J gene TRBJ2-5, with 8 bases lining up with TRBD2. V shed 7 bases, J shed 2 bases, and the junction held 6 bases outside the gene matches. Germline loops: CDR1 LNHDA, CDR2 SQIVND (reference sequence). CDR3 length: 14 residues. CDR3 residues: CASKRSGGQETQYF. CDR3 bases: TGTGCCAGTAAGAGGTCGGGGGGGCAAGAGACCCAGTACTTC.

The DNA for the CDR3 is TGCGCCAGCAGTGCCCGGACCTTGGGACAGGGATCCTACGAGCAGTACTTC. Its protein is CASSARTLGQGSYEQYF. The chain has TRBV10-1 and TRBJ2-7, with TRBD1 identical over 9 bases. There are 17 residues in the CDR3. V was pared by 4 bases and J by 1 base, with 11 bases of the junction left unmatched. Looked up from germline, CDR1 is WNHNN and CDR2 is SYGVQD (reference sequence).

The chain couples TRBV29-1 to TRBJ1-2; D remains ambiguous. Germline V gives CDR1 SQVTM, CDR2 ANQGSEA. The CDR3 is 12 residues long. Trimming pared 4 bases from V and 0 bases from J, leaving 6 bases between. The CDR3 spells CSVVHTNYGYTF. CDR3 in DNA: TGCAGCGTTGTACACACTAACTATGGCTACACCTTC.

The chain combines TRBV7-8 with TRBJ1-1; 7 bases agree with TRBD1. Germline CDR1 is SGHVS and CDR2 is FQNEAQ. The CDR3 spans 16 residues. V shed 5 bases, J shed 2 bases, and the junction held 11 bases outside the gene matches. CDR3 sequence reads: CASSPTGWGVNTEAFF. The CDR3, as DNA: TGTGCCAGCAGCCCGACAGGGTGGGGAGTAAACACTGAAGCTTTCTTT. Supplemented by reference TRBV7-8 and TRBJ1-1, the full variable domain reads GAGVSQSPRYKVAKRGQDVALRCDPISGHVSLFWYQQALGQGPEFLTYFQNEAQLDKSGLPSDRFFAERPEGSVSTLKIQRTQQEDSAVYLCASSPTGWGVNTEAFFGQGTRLTVV.

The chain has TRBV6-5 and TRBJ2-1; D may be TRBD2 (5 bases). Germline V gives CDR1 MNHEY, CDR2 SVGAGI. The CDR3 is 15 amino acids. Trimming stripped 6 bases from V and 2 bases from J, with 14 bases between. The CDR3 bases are TGTGCCAGCAGCAGGACTTTCGGCCCCTACAATGAGCAGTTCTTC. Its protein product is CASSRTFGPYNEQFF.

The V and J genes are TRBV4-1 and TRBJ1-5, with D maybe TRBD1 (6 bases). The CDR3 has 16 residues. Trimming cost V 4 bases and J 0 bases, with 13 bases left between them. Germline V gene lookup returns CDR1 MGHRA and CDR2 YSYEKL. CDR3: CASSPGRGYSNQPQHF. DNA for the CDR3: TGCGCCAGCAGCCCTGGCAGGGGTTATAGCAATCAGCCCCAGCATTTT.

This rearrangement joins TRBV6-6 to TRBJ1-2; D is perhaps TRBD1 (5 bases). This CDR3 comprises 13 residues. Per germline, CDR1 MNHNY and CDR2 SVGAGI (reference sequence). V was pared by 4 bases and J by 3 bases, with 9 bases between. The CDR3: CASSSTGYYGYTF. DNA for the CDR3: TGTGCCAGCAGTTCTACAGGATACTATGGCTACACCTTC.

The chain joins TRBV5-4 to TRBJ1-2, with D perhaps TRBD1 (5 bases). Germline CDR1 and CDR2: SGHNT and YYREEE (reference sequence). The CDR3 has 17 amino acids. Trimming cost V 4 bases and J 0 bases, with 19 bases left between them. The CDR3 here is CASSRGTGTTTNYGYTF. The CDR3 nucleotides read TGTGCCAGCAGCCGGGGCACGGGGACTACTACTAACTATGGCTACACCTTC.

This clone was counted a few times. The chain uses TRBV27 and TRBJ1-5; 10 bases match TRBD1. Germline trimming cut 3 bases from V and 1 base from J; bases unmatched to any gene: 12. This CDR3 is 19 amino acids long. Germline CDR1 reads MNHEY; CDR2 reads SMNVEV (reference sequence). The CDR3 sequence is CASSLDRGKKEVSNQPQHF. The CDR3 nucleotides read TGTGCCAGCAGTTTGGACAGGGGGAAGAAGGAGGTAAGCAATCAGCCCCAGCATTTT.

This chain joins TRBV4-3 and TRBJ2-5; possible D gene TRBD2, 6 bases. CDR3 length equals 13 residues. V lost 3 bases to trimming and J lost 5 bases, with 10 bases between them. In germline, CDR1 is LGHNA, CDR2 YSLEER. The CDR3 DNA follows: TGCGCCAGCAGCCAGACTGGGGGGGAGACCCAGTACTTC. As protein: CASSQTGGETQYF.

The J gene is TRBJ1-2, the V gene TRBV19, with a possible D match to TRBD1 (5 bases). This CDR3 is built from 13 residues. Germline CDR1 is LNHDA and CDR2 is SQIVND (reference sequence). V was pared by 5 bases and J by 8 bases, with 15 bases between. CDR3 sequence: CASSPNRNLGYTF. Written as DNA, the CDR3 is TGTGCCAGTAGTCCAAACAGGAATCTCGGCTACACCTTC.

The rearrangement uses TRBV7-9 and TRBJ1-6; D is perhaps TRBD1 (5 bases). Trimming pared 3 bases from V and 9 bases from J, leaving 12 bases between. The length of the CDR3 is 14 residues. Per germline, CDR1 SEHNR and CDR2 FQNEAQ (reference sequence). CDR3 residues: CASSFGGDSSPLHF. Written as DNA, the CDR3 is TGTGCCAGCAGCTTCGGGGGTGATAGTTCACCCCTCCACTTT.

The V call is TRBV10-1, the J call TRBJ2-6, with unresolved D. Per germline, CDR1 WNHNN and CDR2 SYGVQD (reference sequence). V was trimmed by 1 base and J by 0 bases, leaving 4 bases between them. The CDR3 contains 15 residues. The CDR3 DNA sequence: TGCGCCAGCAGTGAGTTACACTCTGGGGCCAACGTCCTGACTTTC. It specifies CASSELHSGANVLTF.

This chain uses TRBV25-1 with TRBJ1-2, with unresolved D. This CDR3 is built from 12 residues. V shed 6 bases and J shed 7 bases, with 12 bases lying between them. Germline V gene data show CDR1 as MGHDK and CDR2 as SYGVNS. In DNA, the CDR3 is TGTGCCAGCAGCCCCGGAGGCGGTGGCTACACCTTC. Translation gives CASSPGGGGYTF.

For the CDR3, the DNA is TGTGCCAGTTGGCGAGGGGGATCTTTCTCCTACGAGCAGTACGTC. Its translation is CASWRGGSFSYEQYV. The chain carries TRBV28 and TRBJ2-7, with a tentative D call TRBD1 (6 bases). This CDR3 region has 15 residues. In germline, CDR1 is MDHEN, CDR2 SYDVKM. The V gene lost 9 bases and the J gene lost 0 bases, with 18 bases spanning the gap.

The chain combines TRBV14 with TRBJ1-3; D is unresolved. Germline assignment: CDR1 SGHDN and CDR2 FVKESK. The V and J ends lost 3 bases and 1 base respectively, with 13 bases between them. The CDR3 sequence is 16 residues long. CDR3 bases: TGTGCCAGCAGCCACGGGAGGCAGTATTCTGGAAACACCATATATTTT. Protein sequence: CASSHGRQYSGNTIYF.

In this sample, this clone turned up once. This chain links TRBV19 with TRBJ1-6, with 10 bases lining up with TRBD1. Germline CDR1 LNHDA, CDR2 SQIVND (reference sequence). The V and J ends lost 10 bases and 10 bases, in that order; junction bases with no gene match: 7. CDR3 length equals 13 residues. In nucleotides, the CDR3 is TGTGCCATAGGGACAGGGGTGGGATCACCCCTCCACTTT. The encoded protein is CAIGTGVGSPLHF.

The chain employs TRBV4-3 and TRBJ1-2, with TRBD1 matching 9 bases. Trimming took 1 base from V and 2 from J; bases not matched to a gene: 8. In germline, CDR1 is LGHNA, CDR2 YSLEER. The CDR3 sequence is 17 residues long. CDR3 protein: CASSQVGPGQGNYGYTF. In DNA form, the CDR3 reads TGCGCCAGCAGCCAAGTTGGACCGGGACAGGGCAACTATGGCTACACCTTC.

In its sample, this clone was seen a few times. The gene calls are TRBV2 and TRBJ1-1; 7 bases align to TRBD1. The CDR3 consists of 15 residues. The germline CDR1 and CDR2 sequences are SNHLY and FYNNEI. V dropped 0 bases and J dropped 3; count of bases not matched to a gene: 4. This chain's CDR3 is CASSEAGDSYTEAFF. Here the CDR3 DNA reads TGTGCCAGCAGTGAAGCGGGGGACAGCTACACTGAAGCTTTCTTT.

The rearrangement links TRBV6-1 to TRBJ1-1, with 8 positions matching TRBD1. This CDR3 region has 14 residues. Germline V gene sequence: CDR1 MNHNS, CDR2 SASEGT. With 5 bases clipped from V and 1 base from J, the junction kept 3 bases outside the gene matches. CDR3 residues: CASSFGQGNTEAFF. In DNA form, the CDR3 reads TGTGCCAGCAGTTTCGGACAGGGGAACACTGAAGCTTTCTTT.

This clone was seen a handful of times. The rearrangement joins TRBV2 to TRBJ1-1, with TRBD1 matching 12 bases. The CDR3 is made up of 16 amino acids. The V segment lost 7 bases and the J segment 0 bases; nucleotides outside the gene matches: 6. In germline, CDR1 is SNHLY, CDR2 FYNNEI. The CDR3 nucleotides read TGTGCCAGCACCGGGGACAGGGGGCACGTGAACACTGAAGCTTTCTTT. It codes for CASTGDRGHVNTEAFF.

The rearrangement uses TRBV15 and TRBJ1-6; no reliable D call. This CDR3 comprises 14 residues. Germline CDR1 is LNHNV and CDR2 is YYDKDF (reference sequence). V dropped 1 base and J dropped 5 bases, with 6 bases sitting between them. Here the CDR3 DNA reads TGTGCCACCAGCAGAGGAGGAAATAATTCACCCCTCCACTTT. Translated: CATSRGGNNSPLHF.

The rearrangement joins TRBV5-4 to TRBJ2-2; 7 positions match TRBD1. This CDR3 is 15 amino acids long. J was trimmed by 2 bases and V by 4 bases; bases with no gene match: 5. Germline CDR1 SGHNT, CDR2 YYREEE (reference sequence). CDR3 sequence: CASSTGTVNTGELFF. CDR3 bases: TGTGCCAGCAGCACCGGGACAGTTAACACCGGGGAGCTGTTTTTT.

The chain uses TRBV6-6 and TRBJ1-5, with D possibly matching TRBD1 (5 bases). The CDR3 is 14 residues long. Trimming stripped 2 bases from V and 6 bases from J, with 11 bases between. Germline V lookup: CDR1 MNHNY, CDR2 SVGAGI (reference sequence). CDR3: CASSYRGGGQPQHF. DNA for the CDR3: TGTGCCAGCAGTTACCGGGGGGGAGGTCAGCCCCAGCATTTT.

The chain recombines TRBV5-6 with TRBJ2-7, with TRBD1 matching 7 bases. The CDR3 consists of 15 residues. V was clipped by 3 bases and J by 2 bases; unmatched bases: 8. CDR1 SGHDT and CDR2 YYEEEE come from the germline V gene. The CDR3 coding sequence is TGTGCCAGCAGCTCCCGGGACAGCCATCCCTACGAGCAGTACTTC. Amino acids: CASSSRDSHPYEQYF.